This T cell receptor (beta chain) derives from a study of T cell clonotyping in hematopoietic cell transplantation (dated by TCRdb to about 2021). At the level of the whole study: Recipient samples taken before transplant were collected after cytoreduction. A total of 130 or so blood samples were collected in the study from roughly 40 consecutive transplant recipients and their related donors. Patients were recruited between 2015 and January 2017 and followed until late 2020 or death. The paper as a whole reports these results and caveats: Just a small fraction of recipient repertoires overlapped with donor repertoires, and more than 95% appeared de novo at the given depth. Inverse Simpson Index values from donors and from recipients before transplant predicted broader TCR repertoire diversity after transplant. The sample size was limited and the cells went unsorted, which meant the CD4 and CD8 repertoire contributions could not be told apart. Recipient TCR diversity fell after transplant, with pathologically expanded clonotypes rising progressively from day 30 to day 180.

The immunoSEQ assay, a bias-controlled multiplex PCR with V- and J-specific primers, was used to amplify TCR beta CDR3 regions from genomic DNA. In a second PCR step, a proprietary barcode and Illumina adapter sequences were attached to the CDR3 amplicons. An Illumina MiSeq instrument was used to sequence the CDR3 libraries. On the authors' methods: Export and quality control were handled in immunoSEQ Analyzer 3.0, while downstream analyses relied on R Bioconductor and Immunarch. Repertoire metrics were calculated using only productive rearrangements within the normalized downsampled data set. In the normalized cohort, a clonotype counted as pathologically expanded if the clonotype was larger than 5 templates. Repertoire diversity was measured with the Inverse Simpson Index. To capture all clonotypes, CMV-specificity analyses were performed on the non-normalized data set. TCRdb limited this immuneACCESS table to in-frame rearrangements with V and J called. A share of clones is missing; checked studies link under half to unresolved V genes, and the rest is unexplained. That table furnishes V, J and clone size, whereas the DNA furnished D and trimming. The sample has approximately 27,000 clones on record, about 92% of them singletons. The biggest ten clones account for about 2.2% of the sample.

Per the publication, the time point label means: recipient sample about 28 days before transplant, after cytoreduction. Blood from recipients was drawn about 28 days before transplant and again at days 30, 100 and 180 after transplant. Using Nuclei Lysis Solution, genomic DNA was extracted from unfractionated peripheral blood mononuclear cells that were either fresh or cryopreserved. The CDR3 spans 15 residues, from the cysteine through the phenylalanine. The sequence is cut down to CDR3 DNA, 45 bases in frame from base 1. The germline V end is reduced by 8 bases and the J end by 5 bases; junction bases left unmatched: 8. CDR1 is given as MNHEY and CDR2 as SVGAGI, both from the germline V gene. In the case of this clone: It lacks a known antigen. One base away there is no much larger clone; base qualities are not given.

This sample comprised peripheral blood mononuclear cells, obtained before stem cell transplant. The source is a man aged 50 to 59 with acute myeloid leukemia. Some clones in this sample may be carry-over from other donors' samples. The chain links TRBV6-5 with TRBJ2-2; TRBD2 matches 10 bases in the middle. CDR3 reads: CASRRLAGLTGELFF. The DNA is TGTGCCAGCCGGAGACTAGCGGGTTTAACCGGGGAGCTGTTTTTT.